The 4 T cell receptor beta chains below come from one sample, sequenced in a study of T cell repertoires in cytomegalovirus infection. Antigens for these TCRs are unknown. TCRdb called the reads again in MiXCR, with one record for every CDR3 protein. The profile shows approximately 1,000,000 distinct CDR3 sequences, about a third of them singletons. The sample was cultured CD8+ T cells from PBMCs, taken from culture after CMV antigen stimulation. These receptors originate from a human donor in good health (CMV status not recorded). Some clones in this sample may be carry-over from other donors' samples.

The V and J genes are TRBV9 and TRBJ1-2; D is uncertain. Germline V gene sequence: CDR1 SGDLS, CDR2 YYNGEE. The CDR3 runs 15 residues. Trimming left V 0 bases short and J 4 bases short, with 13 bases between. CDR3 amino acids: CASSVDGGPSYGYTF. The CDR3 DNA is TGTGCCAGCAGCGTAGACGGAGGGCCATCCTATGGCTACACCTTC.

This clonotype was recorded a few times. V and J are TRBV25-1 and TRBJ2-1, with D unresolved. Germline V lookup: CDR1 MGHDK, CDR2 SYGVNS. V was pared by 6 bases and J by 7 bases, with 13 bases between. The CDR3 loop spans 13 amino acids. The DNA of the CDR3 is TGTGCCAGCAGCGAGGTTGGGGAAAATGAGCAGTTCTTC. Amino acid sequence: CASSEVGENEQFF. Based on the CDR3 plus reference TRBV25-1 and TRBJ2-1, the full variable domain is EADIYQTPRYLVIGTGKKITLECSQTMGHDKMYWYQQDPGMELHLIHYSYGVNSTEKGDLSSESTVSRIRTEHFPLTLESARPSHTSQYLCASSEVGENEQFFGPGTRLTVL.

This sequence joins TRBV2 and TRBJ1-2; D call uncertain. The CDR3 has 15 residues. Germline assignment: CDR1 SNHLY and CDR2 FYNNEI. Between the trimmed V and J ends, which lost 3 bases and 1 base, there was a span of 12 bases. The CDR3 nucleotides read TGTGCCAGCAGTGAGTCAGCCCGCTTTAACTATGGCTACACCTTC. Amino acid sequence: CASSESARFNYGYTF.

The chain links TRBV9 to TRBJ2-1, with 10 bases fitting TRBD2. V shed 1 base and J 8 bases; nucleotides not matched to a gene: 6. CDR1 and CDR2 (germline): SGDLS, YYNGEE. The CDR3 has 15 residues. CDR3 loop: CASSVKSGGADEQFF. The CDR3 nucleotides are TGTGCCAGCAGCGTAAAGAGCGGGGGGGCGGATGAGCAGTTCTTC.